The next 18 T cell receptor beta chains were all read from a single sample in a study of T cell changes during pregnancy in multiple sclerosis (dated by TCRdb to between 2019 and 2020). Library generation was performed with the immunoSEQ multiplex PCR assay. TCRdb limited this immuneACCESS table to in-frame rearrangements with V and J called. A share of clones is missing; checked studies link under half to unresolved V genes, and the rest is unexplained. The sample table lists approximately 100,000 clones, more than 85% of them with a count of one. The ten biggest clones cover about 3.4% of the sample. This material consisted of peripheral blood, taken in the second trimester of pregnancy. The origin of the receptors is a female donor with multiple sclerosis, enrolled in a pregnancy study.

The chain joins TRBV5-6 to TRBJ2-1, with 8 bases lining up with TRBD2. Germline-derived CDR1 and CDR2 are SGHDT and YYEEEE. CDR3 length: 15 amino acids. J was trimmed by 15 bases and V by 4 bases; bases with no gene match: 18. The CDR3 protein is CASSAVPGLGGIRFF. CDR3 coding DNA: TGTGCCAGCAGCGCGGTGCCGGGACTAGGAGGGATTCGGTTCTTC.

The V and J genes are TRBV5-1 and TRBJ2-7; TRBD1 matches 9 bases. Unmatched junction bases numbered 11, after V lost 4 bases and J lost 3 bases. Per germline, CDR1 SGHRS and CDR2 YFSETQ. CDR3 length: 16 amino acids. CDR3 in amino acids: CASSRGWTGEGYEQYF. DNA for the CDR3: TGCGCCAGCAGCCGGGGCTGGACAGGGGAAGGCTACGAGCAGTACTTC. Complete variable domain (other parts from reference TRBV5-1 and TRBJ2-7): KAGVTQTPRYLIKTRGQQVTLSCSPISGHRSVSWYQQTPGQGLQFLFEYFSETQRNKGNFPGRFSGRQFSNSRSEMNVSTLELGDSALYLCASSRGWTGEGYEQYFGPGTRLTVT.

This clone was detected a few times. V and J are TRBV4-2 and TRBJ1-1, with D hard to call. This CDR3 has 13 residues. CDR1 LGHNA and CDR2 YNFKEQ come from the germline V gene. V gave up 1 base and J gave up 1 base, with 4 bases separating them. CDR3 coding DNA: TGTGCCAGCAGCCAAGGCAGGAACACTGAAGCTTTCTTT. This encodes CASSQGRNTEAFF.

The rearrangement uses TRBV28 and TRBJ1-2, with 7 bases that match TRBD1. This CDR3 has 14 amino acids. Trimming took 6 bases from V and 2 from J; bases not matched to a gene: 6. Germline CDR1 reads MDHEN; CDR2 reads SYDVKM. CDR3 region: CASSPGQKNYGYTF. The CDR3 DNA reads TGTGCCAGCAGCCCGGGACAGAAGAACTATGGCTACACCTTC.

The V gene is TRBV5-1, the J gene TRBJ1-5; 9 bases are a match to TRBD1. The CDR3 is 17 amino acids. Germline CDR1 reads SGHRS; CDR2 reads YFSETQ. V lost 1 base to trimming and J lost 3 bases; unmatched junction nucleotides: 8. The CDR3: CASSLFPGQGSNQPQHF. In nucleotides, the CDR3 is TGCGCCAGCAGCTTGTTCCCGGGACAGGGTTCCAATCAGCCCCAGCATTTT. Complete variable domain (other parts from reference TRBV5-1 and TRBJ1-5): KAGVTQTPRYLIKTRGQQVTLSCSPISGHRSVSWYQQTPGQGLQFLFEYFSETQRNKGNFPGRFSGRQFSNSRSEMNVSTLELGDSALYLCASSLFPGQGSNQPQHFGDGTRLSIL.

The chain joins TRBV7-2 to TRBJ2-5; 7 bases fit TRBD2. CDR1 SGHTA and CDR2 FQGNSA come from the germline V gene. Trimming took 7 bases from V and 5 from J; bases not matched to a gene: 16. The CDR3 spans 16 residues. The CDR3 bases are TGTGCCAGCATTCCCCATAGCGGGCTCCCGGGGGAGACCCAGTACTTC. Amino acids: CASIPHSGLPGETQYF. Using reference TRBV7-2 and TRBJ2-5 for the parts outside the CDR3, the full variable domain is GAGVSQSPSNKVTEKGKDVELRCDPISGHTALYWYRQSLGQGLEFLIYFQGNSAPDKSGLPSDRFSAERTGGSVSTLTIQRTQQEDSAVYLCASIPHSGLPGETQYFGPGTRLLVL.

V gene TRBV13 combines with J gene TRBJ2-7; 13 nucleotides match TRBD2. Per germline, CDR1 PRHDT and CDR2 FYEKMQ (reference sequence). With 4 bases clipped from V and 4 bases from J, the junction kept 7 bases outside the gene matches. The CDR3 has 16 residues. The CDR3 spells CASSSQLAGGPYEQYF. As DNA, the CDR3 is TGTGCCAGCAGCTCGCAACTAGCGGGAGGGCCATACGAGCAGTACTTC. The whole variable domain, remainder taken from reference TRBV13 and TRBJ2-7, is AAGVIQSPRHLIKEKRETATLKCYPIPRHDTVYWYQQGPGQDPQFLISFYEKMQSDKGSIPDRFSAQQFSDYHSELNMSSLELGDSALYFCASSSQLAGGPYEQYFGPGTRLTVT.

The CDR3 loop reads CASSPGQGHTEAFF. The CDR3 DNA is TGTGCCAGCAGCCCGGGACAGGGTCACACTGAAGCTTTCTTT. The chain joins TRBV4-2 to TRBJ1-1; 9 bases are a match to TRBD1. In germline, CDR1 is LGHNA, CDR2 YNFKEQ. The CDR3 extends over 14 amino acids. The V and J ends lost 4 bases and 3 bases, in that order; junction bases with no gene match: 3.

DNA for the CDR3: TGTGCCAGCAGCGTAGATTTACACATGAACACTGAAGCTTTCTTT. This gives the protein CASSVDLHMNTEAFF. V gene TRBV9 combines with J gene TRBJ1-1; D unresolved. Germline CDR1 SGDLS, CDR2 YYNGEE. This CDR3 has 15 amino acids. The germline V and J ends were trimmed by 0 bases and 0 bases, with 9 bases remaining between them.

The chain uses TRBV28 and TRBJ2-7; tentatively, D is TRBD1 (7 bases). The CDR3 loop spans 15 amino acids. With 5 bases removed from V and 5 bases from J, the gap between germline ends came to 19 bases. Germline V gene sequence: CDR1 MDHEN, CDR2 SYDVKM. The CDR3 sequence is CASSKLTGTRHEQYF. The CDR3 DNA follows: TGTGCCAGCAGTAAGCTGACAGGGACTCGGCACGAGCAGTACTTC.

This chain connects TRBV6-5 to TRBJ2-7; a weak D match, TRBD2 (5 bases). CDR1 is MNHEY and CDR2 is SVGAGI in the germline V gene. The V gene lost 6 bases and the J gene lost 3 bases, with 12 bases spanning the gap. The CDR3 has 13 residues. This chain's CDR3 is CASSYGLNYEQYF. The DNA of the CDR3 is TGTGCCAGCAGCTACGGACTCAACTACGAGCAGTACTTC.

This sequence joins TRBV10-3 and TRBJ1-5; the D is unclear. Per the germline V gene, CDR1 is ENHRY and CDR2 is SYGVKD. V shed 10 bases and J shed 7 bases, with 17 bases lying between them. The CDR3 has 13 residues. In nucleotides, the CDR3 is TGTGCCACCACCCCGACTGCGGAGCAGCCCCAGCATTTT. Amino acids: CATTPTAEQPQHF.

The chain links TRBV6-5 to TRBJ1-3; no clear D gene. CDR3 size: 13 residues. Trimming removed 2 bases at V and 3 bases at J, with 5 bases between. CDR1 is MNHEY, CDR2 SVGAGI, per germline. The CDR3 reads CASSYVGGNTIYF. CDR3 DNA sequence: TGTGCCAGCAGTTACGTCGGTGGAAACACCATATATTTT.

The chain joins TRBV29-1 to TRBJ1-3; D not resolved. From germline, CDR1 is SQVTM and CDR2 ANQGSEA. This CDR3 is 13 amino acids long. V was shortened by 4 bases and J by 0 bases, with 7 bases between the two germline ends. CDR3 loop: CSVAQVSGNTIYF. The CDR3 DNA sequence: TGCAGCGTTGCCCAGGTCTCTGGAAACACCATATATTTT.

CDR3 amino acids: CASSQESTGIKGTDTQYF. Here the CDR3 DNA reads TGTGCCAGCAGCCAAGAAAGTACAGGGATCAAGGGCACAGATACGCAGTATTTT. The gene calls are TRBV4-2 and TRBJ2-3; tentatively, D is TRBD1 (6 bases). The ends were cut back, 0 bases at V and 1 base at J, with 17 bases in the middle. This CDR3 is 18 amino acids long. Germline V gives CDR1 LGHNA, CDR2 YNFKEQ.

This chain connects TRBV7-9 to TRBJ1-3, with 7 bases fitting TRBD1. The V and J ends lost 5 bases and 8 bases, in that order; junction bases with no gene match: 9. Germline loops: CDR1 SEHNR, CDR2 FQNEAQ (reference sequence). This CDR3 is built from 14 residues. The CDR3 DNA reads TGTGCCAGCAGCCATAGGGGGCCCTCAGACACCATATATTTT. This gives the protein CASSHRGPSDTIYF.

This clone showed up just a few times. The genes are TRBV29-1 and TRBJ2-2, with TRBD2 as a possible D gene (6 bases). V lost 7 bases and J 4 bases, leaving 13 bases between the germline ends. Per germline, CDR1 SQVTM and CDR2 ANQGSEA. The CDR3 totals 13 residues. CDR3 in amino acids: CSGGESPTGELFF. The CDR3 DNA reads as TGCAGCGGGGGGGAGTCCCCCACCGGGGAGCTGTTTTTT.

The chain has TRBV5-6 and TRBJ2-1; 8 nucleotides agree with TRBD2. This CDR3 comprises 14 residues. In germline, CDR1 is SGHDT, CDR2 YYEEEE. The trim removed 2 bases at V and 7 bases at J, leaving 5 bases unmatched. The CDR3: CASSLSGSENEQFF. Written as DNA, the CDR3 is TGTGCCAGCAGCTTAAGCGGGAGTGAGAATGAGCAGTTCTTC.